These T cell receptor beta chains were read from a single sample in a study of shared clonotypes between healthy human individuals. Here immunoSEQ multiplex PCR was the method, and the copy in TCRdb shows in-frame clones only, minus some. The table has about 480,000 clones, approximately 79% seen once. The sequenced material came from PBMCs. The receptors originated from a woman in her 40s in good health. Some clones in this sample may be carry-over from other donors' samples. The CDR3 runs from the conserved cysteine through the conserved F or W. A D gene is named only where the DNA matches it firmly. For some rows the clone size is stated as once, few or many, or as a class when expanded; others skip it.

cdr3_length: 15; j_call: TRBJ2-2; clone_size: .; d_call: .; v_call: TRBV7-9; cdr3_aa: CAILGEQVYTGELFF; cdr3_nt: TGTGCCATTCTGGGGGAGCAAGTTTACACCGGGGAGCTGTTTTTT
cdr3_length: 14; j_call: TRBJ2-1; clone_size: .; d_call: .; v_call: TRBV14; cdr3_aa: CASSQEDFSNEQFF; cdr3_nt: TGTGCCAGCAGCCAAGAAGATTTTAGCAATGAGCAGTTCTTC
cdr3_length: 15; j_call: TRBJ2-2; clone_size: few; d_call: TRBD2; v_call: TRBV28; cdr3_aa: CATTPGLANTGELFF; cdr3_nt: TGTGCCACCACCCCGGGACTAGCAAACACCGGGGAGCTGTTTTTT
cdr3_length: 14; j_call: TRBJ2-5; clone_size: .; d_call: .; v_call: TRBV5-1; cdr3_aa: CASSLAAGQETQYF; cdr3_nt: TGCGCCAGCAGCTTGGCGGCAGGGCAAGAGACCCAGTACTTC
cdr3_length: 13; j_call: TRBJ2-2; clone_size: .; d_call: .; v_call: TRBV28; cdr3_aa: CASSLHGFMGLFF; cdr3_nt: TGTGCCAGCAGTTTACATGGTTTTATGGGGCTGTTTTTT
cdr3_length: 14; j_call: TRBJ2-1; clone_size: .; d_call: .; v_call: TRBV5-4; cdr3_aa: CASSLVSGSGEQFF; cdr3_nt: TGTGCCAGCAGCTTGGTATCTGGATCAGGTGAGCAGTTCTTC
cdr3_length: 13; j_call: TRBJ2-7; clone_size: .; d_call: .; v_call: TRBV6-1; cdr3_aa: CASSEAEPREQYF; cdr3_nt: TGTGCCAGCAGTGAAGCGGAACCCCGCGAGCAGTACTTC
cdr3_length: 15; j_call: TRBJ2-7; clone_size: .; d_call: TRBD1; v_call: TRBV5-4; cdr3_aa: CASSSPGQGTDEQYF; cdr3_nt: TGTGCCAGCAGCTCACCGGGACAGGGTACCGACGAGCAGTACTTC
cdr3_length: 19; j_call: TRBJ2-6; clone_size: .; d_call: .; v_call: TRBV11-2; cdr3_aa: CASSSYPGGGNAGANVLTF; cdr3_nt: TGTGCCAGCAGCTCGTACCCTGGGGGGGGCAATGCTGGGGCCAACGTCCTGACTTTC
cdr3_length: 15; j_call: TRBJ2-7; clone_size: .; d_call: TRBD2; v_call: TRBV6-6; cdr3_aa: CASSRLAGGSYEQYF; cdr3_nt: TGTGCCAGCAGTCGACTAGCGGGAGGGTCCTACGAGCAGTACTTC
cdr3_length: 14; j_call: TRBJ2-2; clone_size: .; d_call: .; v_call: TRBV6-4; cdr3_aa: CASSPRGLTGELFF; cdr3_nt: TGTGCCAGCAGCCCCCGGGGCTTGACCGGGGAGCTGTTTTTT
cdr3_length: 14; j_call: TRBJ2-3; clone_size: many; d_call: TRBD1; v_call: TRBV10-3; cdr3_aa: CAIKPGQNTDTQYF; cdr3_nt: TGTGCCATCAAGCCGGGACAGAACACAGATACGCAGTATTTT
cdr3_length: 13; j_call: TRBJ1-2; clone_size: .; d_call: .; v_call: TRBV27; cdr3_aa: CATSRVGDYGYTF; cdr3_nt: TGTGCCACCTCGAGGGTGGGGGACTATGGCTACACCTTC
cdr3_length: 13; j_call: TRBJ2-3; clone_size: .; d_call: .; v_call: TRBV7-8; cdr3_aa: CASSLGGADTQYF; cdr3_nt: TGTGCCAGCAGCTTAGGGGGGGCAGATACGCAGTATTTT
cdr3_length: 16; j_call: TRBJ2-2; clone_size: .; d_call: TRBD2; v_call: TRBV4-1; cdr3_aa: CASSRGEGTVTGELFF; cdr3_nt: TGCGCCAGCAGTAGAGGGGAGGGGACGGTCACCGGGGAGCTGTTTTTT
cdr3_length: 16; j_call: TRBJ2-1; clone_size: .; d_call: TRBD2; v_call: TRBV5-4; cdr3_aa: CASSLSLASSYNEQFF; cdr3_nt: TGTGCCAGCAGCTTGTCACTAGCGAGCTCCTACAATGAGCAGTTCTTC
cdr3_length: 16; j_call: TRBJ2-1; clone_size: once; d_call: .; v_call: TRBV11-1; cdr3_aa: CASSPRAGGTYNEQFF; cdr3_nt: TGTGCCAGCAGCCCCCGGGCTGGGGGGACCTACAATGAGCAGTTCTTC
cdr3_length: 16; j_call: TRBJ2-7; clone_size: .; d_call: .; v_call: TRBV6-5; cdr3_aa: CASSYSTAAGSYEQYF; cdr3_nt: TGTGCCAGCAGTTACTCGACGGCGGCTGGGTCCTACGAGCAGTACTTC
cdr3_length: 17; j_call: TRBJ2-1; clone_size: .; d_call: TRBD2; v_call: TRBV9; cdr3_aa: CASSVDVAGDSYNEQFF; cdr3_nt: TGTGCCAGCAGCGTAGATGTTGCGGGAGACTCCTACAATGAGCAGTTCTTC
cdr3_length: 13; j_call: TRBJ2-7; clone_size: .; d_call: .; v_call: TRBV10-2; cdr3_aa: CASRAGGTYEQYF; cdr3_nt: TGCGCCAGCAGGGCGGGCGGTACCTACGAGCAGTACTTC
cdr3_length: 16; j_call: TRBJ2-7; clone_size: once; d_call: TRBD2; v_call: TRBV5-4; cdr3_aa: CASSPSPSGRPYEQYF; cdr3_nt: TGTGCCAGCAGCCCCTCTCCTAGCGGGAGACCCTACGAGCAGTACTTC
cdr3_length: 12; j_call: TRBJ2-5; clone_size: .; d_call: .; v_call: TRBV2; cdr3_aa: CASREIEETQYF; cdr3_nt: TGTGCCAGCAGAGAAATAGAAGAGACCCAGTACTTC
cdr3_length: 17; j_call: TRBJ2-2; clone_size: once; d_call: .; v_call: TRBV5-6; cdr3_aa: CASSLVRYDSISGELFF; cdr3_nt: TGTGCCAGCAGCTTGGTTCGGTATGATAGCATCTCCGGGGAGCTGTTTTTT
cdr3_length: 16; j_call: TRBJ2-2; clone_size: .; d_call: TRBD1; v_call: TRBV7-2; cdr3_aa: CASSFDRGPGTGELFF; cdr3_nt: TGTGCCAGCAGCTTCGACAGGGGGCCTGGGACCGGGGAGCTGTTTTTT
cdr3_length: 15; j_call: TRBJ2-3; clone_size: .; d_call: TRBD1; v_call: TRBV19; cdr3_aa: CASSETGGETDTQYF; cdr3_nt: TGTGCCAGTAGTGAGACAGGGGGCGAAACAGATACGCAGTATTTT
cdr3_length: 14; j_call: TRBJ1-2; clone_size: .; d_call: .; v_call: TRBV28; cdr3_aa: CASSSGPANYGYTF; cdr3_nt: TGTGCCAGCAGTTCGGGACCAGCTAACTATGGCTACACCTTC
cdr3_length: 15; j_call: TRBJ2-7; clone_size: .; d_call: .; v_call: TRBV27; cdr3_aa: CASSESVGAPYEQYF; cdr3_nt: TGTGCCAGCAGTGAAAGTGTGGGGGCCCCCTACGAGCAGTACTTC
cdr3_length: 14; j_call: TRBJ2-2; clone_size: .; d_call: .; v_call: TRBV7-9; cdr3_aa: CASSLSQSTGELFF; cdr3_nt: TGTGCCAGCAGCTTAAGTCAGAGCACCGGGGAGCTGTTTTTT
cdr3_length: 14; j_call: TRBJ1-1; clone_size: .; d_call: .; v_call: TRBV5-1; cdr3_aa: CASSLDGGDTEAFF; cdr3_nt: TGCGCCAGCAGCTTGGATGGGGGAGATACTGAAGCTTTCTTT
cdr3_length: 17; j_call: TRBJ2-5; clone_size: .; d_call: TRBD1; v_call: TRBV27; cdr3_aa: CASSSYRGLLLGETQYF; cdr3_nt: TGTGCCAGCAGTTCATACAGGGGCCTACTCTTAGGGGAGACCCAGTACTTC
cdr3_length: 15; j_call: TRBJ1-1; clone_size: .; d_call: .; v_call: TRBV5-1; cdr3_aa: CASNLGHSSSTEAFF; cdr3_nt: TGCGCCAGCAATCTTGGCCATAGTAGCTCCACTGAAGCTTTCTTT
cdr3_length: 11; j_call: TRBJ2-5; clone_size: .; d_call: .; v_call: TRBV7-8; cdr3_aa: CASSQEETQYF; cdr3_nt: TGTGCCAGCAGCCAAGAAGAGACCCAGTACTTC
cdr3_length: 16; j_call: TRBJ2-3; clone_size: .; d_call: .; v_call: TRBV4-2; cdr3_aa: CASSQDLRPPTDTQYF; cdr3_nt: TGTGCCAGCAGCCAAGATCTCAGGCCCCCCACAGATACGCAGTATTTT
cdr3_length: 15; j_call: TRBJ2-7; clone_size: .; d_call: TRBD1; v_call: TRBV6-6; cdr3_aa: CASSYSGTGLREQYF; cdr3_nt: TGTGCCAGCAGTTACTCCGGGACAGGACTTAGGGAGCAGTACTTC
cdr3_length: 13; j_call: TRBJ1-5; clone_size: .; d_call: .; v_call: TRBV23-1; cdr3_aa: CASSPKRVQPQHF; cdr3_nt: TGCGCCAGCAGTCCGAAACGAGTTCAGCCCCAGCATTTT
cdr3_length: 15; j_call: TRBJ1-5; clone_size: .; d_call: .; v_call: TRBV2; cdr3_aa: CASCLRETSNQPQHF; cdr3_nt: TGTGCCAGCTGTCTCAGGGAGACAAGCAATCAGCCCCAGCATTTT
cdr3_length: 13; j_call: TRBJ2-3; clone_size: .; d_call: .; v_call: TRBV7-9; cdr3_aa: CASSLVNTDTQYF; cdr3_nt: TGTGCCAGCAGCTTAGTGAACACAGATACGCAGTATTTT
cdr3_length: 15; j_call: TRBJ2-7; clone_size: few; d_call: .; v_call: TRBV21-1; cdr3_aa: CASSKLRRRSYEQYF; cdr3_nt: TGTGCCAGCAGCAAATTGAGAAGGCGCTCCTACGAGCAGTACTTC
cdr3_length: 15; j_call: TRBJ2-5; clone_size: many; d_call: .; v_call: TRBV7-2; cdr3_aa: CASSLVSGTHETQYF; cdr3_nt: TGTGCCAGCAGCCTAGTATCCGGGACTCATGAGACCCAGTACTTC
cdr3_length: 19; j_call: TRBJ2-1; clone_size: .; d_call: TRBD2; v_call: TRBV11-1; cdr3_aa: CASSSRLAGGPSSYNEQFF; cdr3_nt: TGTGCCAGCAGCTCGCGACTAGCGGGAGGCCCAAGCTCCTACAATGAGCAGTTCTTC
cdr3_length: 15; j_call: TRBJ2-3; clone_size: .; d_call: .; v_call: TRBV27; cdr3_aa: CASSLNTWGPDTQYF; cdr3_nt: TGTGCCAGCAGTTTGAACACGTGGGGACCAGATACGCAGTATTTT
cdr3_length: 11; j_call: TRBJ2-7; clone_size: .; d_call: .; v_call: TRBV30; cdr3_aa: CAWSTPYEQYF; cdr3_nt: TGTGCCTGGAGTACCCCTTACGAGCAGTACTTC
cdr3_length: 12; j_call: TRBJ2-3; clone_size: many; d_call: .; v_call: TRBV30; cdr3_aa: CAWTGSTDTQYF; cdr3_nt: TGTGCCTGGACTGGCAGCACAGATACGCAGTATTTT
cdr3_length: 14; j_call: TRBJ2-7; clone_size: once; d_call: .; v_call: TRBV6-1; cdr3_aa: CASSEGQWGDEQYF; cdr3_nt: TGTGCCAGCAGTGAGGGACAGTGGGGGGACGAGCAGTACTTC
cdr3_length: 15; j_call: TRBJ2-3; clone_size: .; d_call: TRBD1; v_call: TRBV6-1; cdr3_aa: CASKRQGPATDTQYF; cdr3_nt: TGTGCCAGCAAACGACAGGGCCCAGCCACAGATACGCAGTATTTT
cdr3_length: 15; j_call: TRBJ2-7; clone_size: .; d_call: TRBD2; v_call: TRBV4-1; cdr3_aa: CASSHVTGGPYEQYF; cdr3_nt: TGCGCCAGCAGCCACGTTACGGGAGGGCCCTACGAGCAGTACTTC
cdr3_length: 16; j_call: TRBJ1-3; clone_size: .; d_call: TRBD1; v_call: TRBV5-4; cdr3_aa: CASSLGRTGSGNTIYF; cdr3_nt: TGTGCCAGCAGCTTGGGAAGGACAGGGTCTGGAAACACCATATATTTT
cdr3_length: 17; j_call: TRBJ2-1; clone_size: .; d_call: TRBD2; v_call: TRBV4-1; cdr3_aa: CASSQGTSGRRHNEQFF; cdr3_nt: TGCGCCAGCAGCCAAGGGACTAGCGGGAGACGGCACAATGAGCAGTTCTTC
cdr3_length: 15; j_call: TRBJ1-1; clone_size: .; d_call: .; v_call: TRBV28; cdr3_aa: CASSSWGNENTEAFF; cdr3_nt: TGTGCCAGCAGTTCGTGGGGGAACGAGAACACTGAAGCTTTCTTT
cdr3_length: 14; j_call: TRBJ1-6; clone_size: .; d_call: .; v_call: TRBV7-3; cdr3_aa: CASSLRVEGSPLHF; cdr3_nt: TGTGCCAGCAGCTTAAGGGTCGAGGGATCACCCCTCCACTTT
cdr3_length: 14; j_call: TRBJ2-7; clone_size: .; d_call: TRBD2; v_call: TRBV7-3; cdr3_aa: CASSLSGLAYEQYF; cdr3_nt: TGTGCCAGCAGCTTATCGGGACTAGCCTACGAGCAGTACTTC
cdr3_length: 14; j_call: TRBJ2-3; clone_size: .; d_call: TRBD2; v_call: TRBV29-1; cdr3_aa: CSVGGGSGADTQYF; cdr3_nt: TGCAGCGTTGGGGGGGGGTCAGGAGCAGATACGCAGTATTTT
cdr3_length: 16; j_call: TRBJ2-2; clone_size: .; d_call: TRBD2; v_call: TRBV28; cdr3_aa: CASTGSGRAVAGELFF; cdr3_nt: TGTGCCAGCACGGGTAGCGGGAGGGCTGTAGCCGGGGAGCTGTTTTTT
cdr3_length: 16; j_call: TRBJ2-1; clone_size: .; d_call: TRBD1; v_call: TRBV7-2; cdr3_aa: CASSPYGTGSYNEQFF; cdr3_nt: TGTGCCAGCAGCCCGTACGGGACAGGGTCCTACAATGAGCAGTTCTTC
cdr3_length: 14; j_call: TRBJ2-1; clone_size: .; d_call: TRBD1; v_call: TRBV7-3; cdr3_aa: CASSDGQGRDEQFF; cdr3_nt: TGTGCCAGCAGCGACGGACAGGGTAGGGATGAGCAGTTCTTC
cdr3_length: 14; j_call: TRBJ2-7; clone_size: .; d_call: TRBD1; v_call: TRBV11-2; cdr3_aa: CASRGTGESYEQYF; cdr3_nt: TGTGCCAGCAGAGGGACAGGGGAGTCCTACGAGCAGTACTTC
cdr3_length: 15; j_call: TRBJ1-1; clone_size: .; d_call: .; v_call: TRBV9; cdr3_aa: CASSVSPGLNTEAFF; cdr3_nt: TGTGCCAGCAGCGTCTCCCCCGGGTTGAACACTGAAGCTTTCTTT
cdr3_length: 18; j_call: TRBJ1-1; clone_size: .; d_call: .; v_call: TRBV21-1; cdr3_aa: CASSKKGALDSMNTEAFF; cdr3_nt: TGTGCCAGCAGCAAAAAGGGAGCCCTGGACAGCATGAACACTGAAGCTTTCTTT
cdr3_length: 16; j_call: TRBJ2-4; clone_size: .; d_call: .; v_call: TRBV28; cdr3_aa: CASSPPNSLAKNIQYF; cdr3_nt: TGTGCCAGCAGTCCGCCCAACAGTCTAGCCAAAAACATTCAGTACTTC